Listed below are T cell receptor beta chains from one sample, sequenced in a study of T cell responses to AZD1222 COVID-19 vaccine. The method was immunoSEQ multiplex PCR; TCRdb's version includes in-frame clones alone and lacks a portion of them. This table has about 120,000 clones, 85% to 90% appearing once. The sample here was peripheral blood, taken 28 days after the second AZD1222 dose. The receptors were sampled from an adult who received the AZD1222 COVID-19 vaccine. Both conserved end residues are part of each CDR3. The D gene is left open where the match is weak. The size entry is marked missing in some rows and otherwise reads once, few, many or a size class.

d_gene: TRBD1
j_gene: TRBJ1-5
abundance: NA
len: 18
v_gene: TRBV19
CDR3nt: TGTGCCAGTAGTCGCCCATCGGACAGGGGAAATAGCAATCAGCCCCAGCATTTT
CDR3aa: CASSRPSDRGNSNQPQHF

d_gene: NA
j_gene: TRBJ2-2
abundance: NA
len: 15
v_gene: TRBV7-7
CDR3nt: TGTGCTAGCAGCGACTTAAGGAAAAACACCGGGGAGCTGTTTTTT
CDR3aa: CASSDLRKNTGELFF

d_gene: NA
j_gene: TRBJ1-2
abundance: NA
len: 14
v_gene: TRBV5-4
CDR3nt: TGTGCCAGCAGGGTCGGGCAGGGGAAGTATGGCTACACCTTC
CDR3aa: CASRVGQGKYGYTF

d_gene: TRBD1
j_gene: TRBJ1-6
abundance: NA
len: 15
v_gene: TRBV5-1
CDR3nt: TGCGCCAGCAGCGTGGACAGGGCGAGGGGTTCACCCCTCCACTTT
CDR3aa: CASSVDRARGSPLHF

d_gene: TRBD2
j_gene: TRBJ2-7
abundance: NA
len: 15
v_gene: TRBV7-2
CDR3nt: TGTGCCAGCAGCTCGCAGGACGGGGGGGGCTACGAGCAGTACTTC
CDR3aa: CASSSQDGGGYEQYF

d_gene: NA
j_gene: TRBJ2-7
abundance: NA
len: 13
v_gene: TRBV5-1
CDR3nt: TGCGCCTCCGGCGGAGACAGCTACTACGAGCAGTACTTC
CDR3aa: CASGGDSYYEQYF

d_gene: NA
j_gene: TRBJ1-2
abundance: NA
len: 15
v_gene: TRBV18
CDR3nt: TGTGCCAGCTCAGGAACCGGGACAACTAACTATGGCTACACCTTC
CDR3aa: CASSGTGTTNYGYTF

d_gene: NA
j_gene: TRBJ1-1
abundance: NA
len: 13
v_gene: TRBV9
CDR3nt: TGTGCCAGCAGCGTCGACGATGGCACTGAAGCTTTCTTT
CDR3aa: CASSVDDGTEAFF

d_gene: NA
j_gene: TRBJ1-5
abundance: NA
len: 17
v_gene: TRBV19
CDR3nt: TGTGCCAGTAGCCAGGACACAAGAGGGTATAGCAATCAGCCCCAGCATTTT
CDR3aa: CASSQDTRGYSNQPQHF

d_gene: NA
j_gene: TRBJ2-7
abundance: NA
len: 17
v_gene: TRBV15
CDR3nt: TGTGCCACCAGCAGAGGGTTTTCTAAGGACGAGTCCTACGAGCAGTACTTC
CDR3aa: CATSRGFSKDESYEQYF

d_gene: NA
j_gene: TRBJ2-1
abundance: NA
len: 15
v_gene: TRBV9
CDR3nt: TGTGCCAGCAGCGTAGGGACTCGCTCCTACAATGAGCAGTTCTTC
CDR3aa: CASSVGTRSYNEQFF

d_gene: TRBD1
j_gene: TRBJ2-3
abundance: NA
len: 16
v_gene: TRBV9
CDR3nt: TGTGCCAGCAGCCTCGAAGGACAGGTGCCCACAGATACGCAGTATTTT
CDR3aa: CASSLEGQVPTDTQYF

d_gene: NA
j_gene: TRBJ2-2
abundance: NA
len: 18
v_gene: TRBV10-2
CDR3nt: TGCGCCAGCAGTGAACCAAGAGGGAGCGGAAAGTACACCGGGGAGCTGTTTTTT
CDR3aa: CASSEPRGSGKYTGELFF

d_gene: NA
j_gene: TRBJ1-4
abundance: NA
len: 14
v_gene: TRBV28
CDR3nt: TGTGCCAGCAGTTTACTTGAGGGGGGTGAAAAACTGTTTTTT
CDR3aa: CASSLLEGGEKLFF

d_gene: TRBD2
j_gene: TRBJ2-2
abundance: NA
len: 15
v_gene: TRBV18
CDR3nt: TGTGCCAGCTCGCCCGGGACTAGCGTTGGCGGGGAGCTGTTTTTT
CDR3aa: CASSPGTSVGGELFF

d_gene: NA
j_gene: TRBJ2-5
abundance: NA
len: 13
v_gene: TRBV28
CDR3nt: TGTGCCAGCAGGATTCCAGGGCAAGAGACCCAGTACTTC
CDR3aa: CASRIPGQETQYF

d_gene: NA
j_gene: TRBJ2-3
abundance: NA
len: 14
v_gene: TRBV3-1/TRBV3-2
CDR3nt: TGTGCCAGCAGCCAGGGACACCCCACAGATACGCAGTATTTT
CDR3aa: CASSQGHPTDTQYF

d_gene: NA
j_gene: TRBJ1-4
abundance: NA
len: 14
v_gene: TRBV7-2
CDR3nt: TGTGCCAGCAGCTTAGTAGGGGCTAGGGAAAAACTGTTTTTT
CDR3aa: CASSLVGAREKLFF

d_gene: TRBD2
j_gene: TRBJ2-3
abundance: NA
len: 14
v_gene: TRBV2
CDR3nt: TGTGCCAGCCCCCTAGCGGGGGCCACAGATACGCAGTATTTT
CDR3aa: CASPLAGATDTQYF

d_gene: TRBD1
j_gene: TRBJ2-7
abundance: NA
len: 13
v_gene: TRBV15
CDR3nt: TGTGCCACCAGCGCGACAGGGGTCTACGAGCAGTACTTC
CDR3aa: CATSATGVYEQYF

d_gene: NA
j_gene: TRBJ2-7
abundance: NA
len: 15
v_gene: TRBV11-2
CDR3nt: TGTGCCAGCAGCTTAGATTTTCGCAGGGGCTACGAGCAGTACTTC
CDR3aa: CASSLDFRRGYEQYF

d_gene: NA
j_gene: TRBJ2-3
abundance: once
len: 16
v_gene: TRBV15
CDR3nt: TGTGCCACCAGCAGAGATCTGTCTAGCAGTACAGATACGCAGTATTTT
CDR3aa: CATSRDLSSSTDTQYF

d_gene: TRBD1
j_gene: TRBJ1-5
abundance: NA
len: 15
v_gene: TRBV7-9
CDR3nt: TGTGCCAGCAGCTACGGGACAGGGTCCCATCAGCCCCAGCATTTT
CDR3aa: CASSYGTGSHQPQHF

d_gene: NA
j_gene: TRBJ1-5
abundance: once
len: 14
v_gene: TRBV5-1
CDR3nt: TGCGCCAGCAGCTTGGGAGGGGGAAATCAGCCCCAGCATTTT
CDR3aa: CASSLGGGNQPQHF

d_gene: NA
j_gene: TRBJ1-4
abundance: once
len: 14
v_gene: TRBV5-1
CDR3nt: TGCGCCAGCAGCTGGGGCTCGCCTAATGAAAAACTGTTTTTT
CDR3aa: CASSWGSPNEKLFF

d_gene: TRBD1
j_gene: TRBJ2-2
abundance: NA
len: 15
v_gene: TRBV11-3
CDR3nt: TGTGCCAGCAGGGGACAGTCGTATCCGGCCGGGGAGCTGTTTTTT
CDR3aa: CASRGQSYPAGELFF

d_gene: NA
j_gene: TRBJ1-6
abundance: NA
len: 15
v_gene: TRBV3-1/TRBV3-2
CDR3nt: TGTGCCAGCAGGCCCAGGGAGGGTAGAAATTCACCCCTCCACTTT
CDR3aa: CASRPREGRNSPLHF

d_gene: TRBD1
j_gene: TRBJ1-2
abundance: NA
len: 14
v_gene: TRBV6-5
CDR3nt: TGTGCCAGCAGGTTGACAGGGAAGCGCTATGGCTACACCTTC
CDR3aa: CASRLTGKRYGYTF

d_gene: NA
j_gene: TRBJ2-2
abundance: NA
len: 14
v_gene: TRBV5-6
CDR3nt: TGTGCCAGCAGCTTAACAGTTGGGGTCGGGGAGCTGTTTTTT
CDR3aa: CASSLTVGVGELFF

d_gene: TRBD2
j_gene: TRBJ2-3
abundance: once
len: 15
v_gene: TRBV6-5
CDR3nt: TGTGCCAGCAGTTACCAGCGGGGGGTGAGAGATACGCAGTATTTT
CDR3aa: CASSYQRGVRDTQYF

d_gene: NA
j_gene: TRBJ2-7
abundance: NA
len: 15
v_gene: TRBV15
CDR3nt: TGTGCCACCAGCATGTCGACAGGACGTACCTACGAGCAGTACTTC
CDR3aa: CATSMSTGRTYEQYF

d_gene: NA
j_gene: TRBJ2-7
abundance: NA
len: 12
v_gene: TRBV11-2
CDR3nt: TGTGCCAGCAGCTTAAGTGGGGAAGAGCAGTACTTC
CDR3aa: CASSLSGEEQYF

d_gene: TRBD1
j_gene: TRBJ2-1
abundance: NA
len: 12
v_gene: TRBV19
CDR3nt: TGTGCCAGTAGGACAGGGTTTGATGAGCAGTTCTTC
CDR3aa: CASRTGFDEQFF

d_gene: NA
j_gene: TRBJ1-2
abundance: NA
len: 14
v_gene: TRBV6-5
CDR3nt: TGTGCCAGCAGTATAGACAGGCTTAACTATGGCTACACCTTC
CDR3aa: CASSIDRLNYGYTF

d_gene: NA
j_gene: TRBJ2-7
abundance: once
len: 15
v_gene: TRBV7-2
CDR3nt: TGTGCCAGCAGAATCAGGGATTTAAGCTCCTACGAGCAGTACTTC
CDR3aa: CASRIRDLSSYEQYF

d_gene: NA
j_gene: TRBJ1-2
abundance: NA
len: 14
v_gene: TRBV7-9
CDR3nt: TGTGCCAGCAGCTCGGACCCCTGGAGGGGTGGCTACACCTTC
CDR3aa: CASSSDPWRGGYTF

d_gene: TRBD2
j_gene: TRBJ2-1
abundance: once
len: 15
v_gene: TRBV5-4
CDR3nt: TGTGCCAGCAGCTTGCCTAGCGGTGACTTCAATGAGCAGTTCTTC
CDR3aa: CASSLPSGDFNEQFF

d_gene: TRBD1
j_gene: TRBJ1-2
abundance: NA
len: 14
v_gene: TRBV18
CDR3nt: TGTGCCAGCTCACCGGGGGGGACAGGGGCCAGCTACACCTTC
CDR3aa: CASSPGGTGASYTF

d_gene: TRBD1
j_gene: TRBJ1-4
abundance: NA
len: 15
v_gene: TRBV7-2
CDR3nt: TGTGCCAGCAGCTTTGGACAGGCCTTTAATGAAAAACTGTTTTTT
CDR3aa: CASSFGQAFNEKLFF

d_gene: NA
j_gene: TRBJ2-6
abundance: NA
len: 14
v_gene: TRBV7-2
CDR3nt: TGTGCCAGCAGCTTCCCATCTGGGGCCAACGTCCTGACTTTC
CDR3aa: CASSFPSGANVLTF

d_gene: NA
j_gene: TRBJ2-7
abundance: NA
len: 15
v_gene: TRBV5-4
CDR3nt: TGTGCCAGCAGCTTGGACAGGATAAGCTCCTACGAGCAGTACTTC
CDR3aa: CASSLDRISSYEQYF

d_gene: NA
j_gene: TRBJ1-3
abundance: NA
len: 17
v_gene: TRBV18
CDR3nt: TGTGCCAGCTCACCTCTAGCGGTAGATTTCTCTGGAAACACCATATATTTT
CDR3aa: CASSPLAVDFSGNTIYF

d_gene: TRBD2
j_gene: TRBJ2-1
abundance: once
len: 15
v_gene: TRBV7-8
CDR3nt: TGTGCCAGCAGCTTAGTTGCGGGGGAGCACAATGAGCAGTTCTTC
CDR3aa: CASSLVAGEHNEQFF

d_gene: NA
j_gene: TRBJ2-7
abundance: few
len: 15
v_gene: TRBV7-8
CDR3nt: TGTGCCAGCAGCTTAGGGCAGGGGACTTGGAACGAGCAGTACTTC
CDR3aa: CASSLGQGTWNEQYF

d_gene: TRBD2
j_gene: TRBJ2-3
abundance: NA
len: 19
v_gene: TRBV5-1
CDR3nt: TGCGCCAGCAGCTTGGGACTAGCGGGGGGCACCAAGAGCACAGATACGCAGTATTTT
CDR3aa: CASSLGLAGGTKSTDTQYF

d_gene: NA
j_gene: TRBJ1-1
abundance: medium-sized
len: 15
v_gene: TRBV7-2
CDR3nt: TGTGCCAGCAGCTTATTGGGGCGGGTCAACACTGAAGCTTTCTTT
CDR3aa: CASSLLGRVNTEAFF

d_gene: TRBD1
j_gene: TRBJ1-4
abundance: NA
len: 13
v_gene: TRBV28
CDR3nt: TGTGCCAGCACCTCCGGGACAGGGATTGGACTGTTTTTT
CDR3aa: CASTSGTGIGLFF

d_gene: TRBD1
j_gene: TRBJ1-3
abundance: NA
len: 15
v_gene: TRBV11-3
CDR3nt: TGTGCCAGCAGCTCCAGACAGGGACCTGGAAACACCATATATTTT
CDR3aa: CASSSRQGPGNTIYF

d_gene: TRBD2
j_gene: TRBJ2-5
abundance: NA
len: 13
v_gene: TRBV6-5
CDR3nt: TGTGCCAGCAGTACTAGCGGGGGTGAGACCCAGTACTTC
CDR3aa: CASSTSGGETQYF

d_gene: NA
j_gene: TRBJ1-2
abundance: NA
len: 11
v_gene: TRBV6-6
CDR3nt: TGTGCCAGCAGCCTCAGGGGTGGCTACACCTTC
CDR3aa: CASSLRGGYTF

d_gene: TRBD2
j_gene: TRBJ2-2
abundance: NA
len: 14
v_gene: TRBV28
CDR3nt: TGTGCCAGCATTAGCGGGGGGAACACCGGGGAGCTGTTTTTT
CDR3aa: CASISGGNTGELFF

d_gene: TRBD1
j_gene: TRBJ2-6
abundance: once
len: 16
v_gene: TRBV30
CDR3nt: TGTGCCTGGAGTCATAAGGGGGCGCTTGGGGCCAACGTCCTGACTTTC
CDR3aa: CAWSHKGALGANVLTF

d_gene: NA
j_gene: TRBJ2-7
abundance: NA
len: 15
v_gene: TRBV18
CDR3nt: TGTGCCAGCTCACCATGGGAGGCAAACTACTACGAGCAGTACTTC
CDR3aa: CASSPWEANYYEQYF

d_gene: TRBD2
j_gene: TRBJ2-3
abundance: NA
len: 18
v_gene: TRBV5-1
CDR3nt: TGCGCCAGCAGCTTGATATCTAGCGGGGGCTCGCGGCCAGATACGCAGTATTTT
CDR3aa: CASSLISSGGSRPDTQYF

d_gene: NA
j_gene: TRBJ2-3
abundance: few
len: 14
v_gene: TRBV10-3
CDR3nt: TGTGCCATCTGGTCGGGGGCCTCTCTAGATACGCAGTATTTT
CDR3aa: CAIWSGASLDTQYF

d_gene: TRBD1
j_gene: TRBJ2-7
abundance: NA
len: 14
v_gene: TRBV6-6
CDR3nt: TGTGCCACTCGTACGGGACAGGGTCGATACGAGCAGTACTTC
CDR3aa: CATRTGQGRYEQYF

d_gene: TRBD2
j_gene: TRBJ2-5
abundance: NA
len: 15
v_gene: TRBV5-1
CDR3nt: TGCGCCAGCAGGCTGACGGGGGGTCCCCAAGAGACCCAGTACTTC
CDR3aa: CASRLTGGPQETQYF

d_gene: NA
j_gene: TRBJ1-2
abundance: NA
len: 14
v_gene: TRBV19
CDR3nt: TGTGCCAGTAGTATACTAGCGGCCCGGGTCGGCTACACCTTC
CDR3aa: CASSILAARVGYTF

d_gene: NA
j_gene: TRBJ2-1
abundance: NA
len: 14
v_gene: TRBV11-1
CDR3nt: TGTGCCAGCAGCTTAGAAGTTACAAACAATGAGCAGTTCTTC
CDR3aa: CASSLEVTNNEQFF

d_gene: TRBD1
j_gene: TRBJ2-4
abundance: NA
len: 18
v_gene: TRBV5-4
CDR3nt: TGTGCCAGCAGCTTGGACGGGACAGGGCTATTAGCCAAAAACATTCAGTACTTC
CDR3aa: CASSLDGTGLLAKNIQYF